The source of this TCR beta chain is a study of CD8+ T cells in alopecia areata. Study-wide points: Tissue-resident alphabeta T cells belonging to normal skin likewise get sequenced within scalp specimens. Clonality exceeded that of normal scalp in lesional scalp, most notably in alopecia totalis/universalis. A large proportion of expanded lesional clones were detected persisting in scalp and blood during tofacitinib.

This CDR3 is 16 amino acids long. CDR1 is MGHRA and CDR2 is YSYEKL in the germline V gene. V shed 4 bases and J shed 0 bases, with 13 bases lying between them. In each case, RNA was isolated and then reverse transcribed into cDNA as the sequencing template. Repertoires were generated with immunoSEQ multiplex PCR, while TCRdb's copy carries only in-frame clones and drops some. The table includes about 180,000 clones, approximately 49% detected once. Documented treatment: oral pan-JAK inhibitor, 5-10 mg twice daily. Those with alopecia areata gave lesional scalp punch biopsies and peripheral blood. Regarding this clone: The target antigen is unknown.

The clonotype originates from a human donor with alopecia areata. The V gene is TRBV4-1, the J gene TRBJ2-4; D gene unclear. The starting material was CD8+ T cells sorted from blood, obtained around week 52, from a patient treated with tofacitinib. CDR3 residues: CASSRADRLAKNIQYF. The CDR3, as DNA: TGCGCCAGCAGCCGCGCCGATCGACTAGCCAAAAACATTCAGTACTTC.